The T cell receptor (beta chain) under discussion was sequenced for a study of shared clonotypes between healthy human individuals. Study overall: The composition of the donors was two women and a few men aged 18 to 49.

The V end lost 4 bases, the J end lost 7 bases, and 17 bases lay between the germline ends. Germline values: CDR1 MDHEN, CDR2 SYDVKM. This CDR3 has 15 residues. Adult Caucasians living in Nashville, Tennessee made up all of the donors. Some clones are missing from TCRdb's copy, which holds only in-frame ones; the method was immunoSEQ multiplex PCR. In the table there are 470,000 or so clones, 78% of which are singletons. This rearrangement joins TRBV28 to TRBJ2-1, with D tentatively TRBD2 (6 bases). The sequencing input was PBMCs. The sequence came from a woman between 40 and 50 years old in good health. Some clones in this sample may be carry-over from other donors' samples. CDR3 in amino acids: CASSSPRGRRNEQFF. In DNA, the CDR3 is TGTGCCAGCAGTTCCCCCCGTGGGAGGAGGAATGAGCAGTTCTTC.